The 15 T cell receptor beta chains in this list originate from one sample, sequenced in a study of blood T cell repertoires in COVID-19. The data were produced by immunoSEQ multiplex PCR, yet TCRdb's version contains in-frame clones alone and is incomplete. The table lists about 260,000 clones, 85% of them singletons. The sequenced material came from peripheral blood. All receptors come from a human donor in a cohort sampled during active COVID-19.

The CDR3 sequence is CAWSGRGPYNEQFF. CDR3 bases: TGTGCCTGGAGTGGCAGGGGGCCGTACAATGAGCAGTTCTTC. This chain connects TRBV30 to TRBJ2-1; TRBD1 matches 8 bases. The CDR3 covers 14 residues. V gave up 1 base and J gave up 4 bases; unmatched junction bases: 3. In germline, CDR1 is GTSNPN, CDR2 SVGIG (reference sequence).

This rearrangement joins TRBV11-2 to TRBJ2-7; tentative D call: TRBD1 (6 bases). V was clipped by 1 base and J by 2 bases, with 18 bases between them. The CDR3 length is 17 residues. The germline gives CDR1 SGHAT, CDR2 FQNNGV. The DNA of the CDR3 is TGTGCCAGCAGCTTAGTTTACTCAGGGACACAGCCCTACGAGCAGTACTTC. Protein product: CASSLVYSGTQPYEQYF.

The chain is built from TRBV7-9 and TRBJ2-3, with D possibly TRBD1 on 5 matching bases. This CDR3 spans 16 amino acids. V was shortened by 1 base and J by 7 bases, with 18 bases between the two germline ends. Germline values: CDR1 SEHNR, CDR2 FQNEAQ (reference sequence). The CDR3: CASSLGLGPLGYTQYF. The CDR3 nucleotides read TGTGCCAGCAGCTTAGGGTTGGGGCCGCTAGGGTATACGCAGTATTTT.

CDR3 sequence reads: CASSLDLAGGYNEQFF. CDR3 in DNA: TGTGCCAGCAGCTTGGATCTAGCGGGAGGGTACAATGAGCAGTTCTTC. This rearrangement joins TRBV7-9 to TRBJ2-1; 12 nucleotides align to TRBD2. This CDR3 region has 16 residues. CDR1 is SEHNR and CDR2 is FQNEAQ in the germline V gene (reference sequence). The ends lost 3 bases at V and 4 bases at J; junction bases unmatched: 4.

The chain carries TRBV19 and TRBJ2-1, with D possibly TRBD2 on 6 matching bases. V was pared by 6 bases and J by 0 bases, with 12 bases between. The CDR3 is made up of 15 amino acids. CDR1 is LNHDA and CDR2 is SQIVND in the germline V gene (reference sequence). DNA for the CDR3: TGTGCCAGTAGCACGGACGGGAGCTCCTACAATGAGCAGTTCTTC. Its translation: CASSTDGSSYNEQFF.

The chain employs TRBV7-8 and TRBJ2-7, with 8 bases identical to TRBD1. With 5 bases clipped from V and 5 bases from J, the junction kept 14 bases outside the gene matches. This CDR3 contains 16 residues. Germline-derived CDR1 and CDR2 are SGHVS and FQNEAQ. The CDR3 DNA reads TGTGCCAGCAGCCCCCCCCAACAGACAGGGGTCCACGAGCAGTACTTC. This codes for CASSPPQQTGVHEQYF.

J is TRBJ2-7 and V is TRBV6-2 or TRBV6-3; D is ambiguous. CDR3 length equals 15 residues. Trimming shortened V by 6 bases and J by 2 bases, and 17 bases separated the two germline ends. Germline CDR1 reads MNHEY; CDR2 reads SVGEGT. The CDR3, as DNA: TGTGCCAGCAGCCTACCACACCGCGGAGCCTACGAGCAGTACTTC. Its translation: CASSLPHRGAYEQYF.

The DNA of the CDR3 is TGTGCCAGCAGGGAGCGGGATCGGACCGGGGAGCTGTTTTTT. Its protein product is CASRERDRTGELFF. The chain couples TRBV6-5 to TRBJ2-2, with TRBD2 identical over 7 bases. The CDR3 consists of 14 residues. J lost 5 bases, V lost 6 bases, and 6 bases had no gene match. Germline lookup yields CDR1 MNHEY and CDR2 SVGAGI.

This CDR3 is CASCQDRVDSSTF. The CDR3 region has the DNA TGTGCCTCCTGCCAAGACAGGGTGGACTCTAGCACCTTC. This sequence joins TRBV6-6 and TRBJ1-2; 7 bases are a match to TRBD1. This CDR3 contains 13 residues. Germline V gene lookup returns CDR1 MNHNY and CDR2 SVGAGI (reference sequence). V lost 11 bases, J lost 13 bases, and 19 bases stayed unmatched.

This clone was observed a few times. The rearrangement links TRBV7-9 to TRBJ2-3; TRBD2 matches 14 bases. The CDR3 loop spans 16 amino acids. The ends lost 8 bases at V and 3 bases at J; junction bases unmatched: 7. The germline V gene encodes CDR1 SEHNR and CDR2 FQNEAQ (reference sequence). The CDR3 nucleotides read TGTGCCAGCGGCTCGGGACTAGCGGGAGTGACAGATACGCAGTATTTT. Translating it yields CASGSGLAGVTDTQYF.

The rearrangement joins TRBV18 to TRBJ2-7, with 7 bases that match TRBD2. The CDR3 is 14 residues long. V shed 6 bases and J 2 bases; nucleotides not matched to a gene: 7. Germline V lookup: CDR1 KGHSH, CDR2 LQKENI. The chain's CDR3 is CASSQTGGAYEQYF. In DNA, the CDR3 is TGTGCCAGCTCGCAAACGGGGGGAGCCTACGAGCAGTACTTC.

V usage is TRBV4-3 and J usage is TRBJ1-1; TRBD1 matches 9 bases. The junction had 9 bases not matched to a gene; V was cut back by 2 bases and J by 5 bases. CDR1 LGHNA and CDR2 YSLEER come from the germline V gene. The CDR3 contains 16 residues. The CDR3 DNA reads TGCGCCAGCAGCCAAATATTGGGACAGGGCAGAACTGAAGCTTTCTTT. Its translation: CASSQILGQGRTEAFF.

The table lists this clone with a count of one. The rearrangement links TRBV19 to TRBJ2-6; D call uncertain. CDR1 is LNHDA and CDR2 is SQIVND in the germline V gene (reference sequence). The ends were cut back, 6 bases at V and 0 bases at J, with 9 bases in the middle. The CDR3 runs to 15 residues. CDR3 bases: TGTGCCAGTAGGAATGGCGGCTCTGGGGCCAACGTCCTGACTTTC. This sequence encodes CASRNGGSGANVLTF.

The chain joins TRBV19 to TRBJ1-5, with D perhaps matching TRBD1 (5 bases). Trimming removed 2 bases from V and 4 bases from J, with 9 bases in between. The CDR3 contains 14 residues. Germline V gene data show CDR1 as LNHDA and CDR2 as SQIVND (reference sequence). CDR3 nucleotides: TGTGCCAGTAGTATACAGGGCCCTAATCAGCCCCAGCATTTT. This gives the protein CASSIQGPNQPQHF.

The chain recombines TRBV4-3 with TRBJ2-1; 7 bases align to TRBD2. Germline V CDR1 and CDR2: LGHNA, YSLEER. The CDR3 runs 20 residues. Unmatched junction bases numbered 16, after V lost 2 bases and J lost 0 bases. The CDR3 nucleotides are TGCGCCAGCAGCCAATCTTTTCAGCTAGCGGAATTGAGCTCCTACAATGAGCAGTTCTTC. Translation: CASSQSFQLAELSSYNEQFF.